This T cell receptor beta chain was recorded in a study of CD8+CD57+ T cells in acquired aplastic anemia. About the study: Sorted CD4+ and CD8+ cells gave an average of 3.2 ug of DNA.

Genomic DNA provided the template from which TCR beta VDJ and CDR3 profiles were obtained. TCRdb recomputed calls from the reads with MiXCR, one row per CDR3 protein. The sample consists of 150,000 to 200,000 distinct CDR3 sequences, less than 60% of them appearing once. Only patients with CD8+CD57+ cell expansion on flow cytometry were chosen for sequencing. Patients were treatment-naive when blood was sampled. With respect to this clonotype: Its antigen is unknown. The conserved phenylalanine or tryptophan is not found at the CDR3 terminus, so this likely reflects a read error.

V was clipped by 4 bases and J by 4 bases; unmatched bases: 8. CDR3 length equals 16 residues. The V gene's germline CDR1 is LGHDT and CDR2 YNNKEL (reference sequence). Overall study results and limits: In CD8+ cells, Simpson's diversity showed no significant difference between patients and controls. A set of twenty-nine CD8+ CDR3 sequences was shared between patients and controls, and these sequences appeared highly expressed in patients.

The V call is TRBV3-1, the J call TRBJ2-3; 10 positions agree with TRBD2. The receptor comes from a human donor with aplastic anemia. The material sequenced was sorted CD4+, CD8+, or CD8+CD57+ T cells (not recorded which) from PBMCs. The CDR3 DNA follows: TGTGCCAGCAGCCCCTTCGAGCGGGGGGGCGCAGATACGCAGTATCTT. Its translation is CASSPFERGGADTQYL.